This T cell receptor (beta chain) was found in a study of blood T cell repertoires in COVID-19. Looking at the study overall: Samples taken during acute and convalescent COVID-19 were collected in the United States, Italy and Spain. PBMCs, B-cell-depleted T cells, or T cells were the source of the cDNA or gDNA that made up the material.

This clone has only one observation. Measured with immunoSEQ multiplex PCR; TCRdb has only the in-frame clones, and not every one. Of a few hundred thousand clones listed, almost 85% are singletons. Trimming cost V 5 bases and J 2 bases, with 3 bases left between them. The CDR3 consists of 11 residues. Sequenced input: peripheral blood. This chain connects TRBV12-3 or TRBV12-4 to TRBJ2-5, with no clear D. This TCR was recovered from a man aged 45 to 65 with active or convalescent COVID-19. Here the CDR3 DNA reads TGTGCCAGCAGTATACAAGAGACCCAGTACTTC. It codes for CASSIQETQYF.